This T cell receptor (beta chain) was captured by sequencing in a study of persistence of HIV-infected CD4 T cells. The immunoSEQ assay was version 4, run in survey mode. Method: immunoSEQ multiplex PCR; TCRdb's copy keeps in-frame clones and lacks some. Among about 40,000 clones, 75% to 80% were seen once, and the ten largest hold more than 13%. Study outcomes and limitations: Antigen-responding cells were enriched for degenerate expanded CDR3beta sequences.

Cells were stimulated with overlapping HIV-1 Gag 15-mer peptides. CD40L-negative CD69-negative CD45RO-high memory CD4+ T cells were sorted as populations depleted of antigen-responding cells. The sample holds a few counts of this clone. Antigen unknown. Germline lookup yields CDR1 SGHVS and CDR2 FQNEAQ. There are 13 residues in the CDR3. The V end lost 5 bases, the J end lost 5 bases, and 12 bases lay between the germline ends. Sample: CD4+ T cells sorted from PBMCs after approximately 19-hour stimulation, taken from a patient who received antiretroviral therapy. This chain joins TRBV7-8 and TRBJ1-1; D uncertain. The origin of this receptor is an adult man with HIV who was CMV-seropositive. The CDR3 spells CASSLFSATEAFF. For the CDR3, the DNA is TGTGCCAGCAGCCTTTTCTCGGCGACTGAAGCTTTCTTT.